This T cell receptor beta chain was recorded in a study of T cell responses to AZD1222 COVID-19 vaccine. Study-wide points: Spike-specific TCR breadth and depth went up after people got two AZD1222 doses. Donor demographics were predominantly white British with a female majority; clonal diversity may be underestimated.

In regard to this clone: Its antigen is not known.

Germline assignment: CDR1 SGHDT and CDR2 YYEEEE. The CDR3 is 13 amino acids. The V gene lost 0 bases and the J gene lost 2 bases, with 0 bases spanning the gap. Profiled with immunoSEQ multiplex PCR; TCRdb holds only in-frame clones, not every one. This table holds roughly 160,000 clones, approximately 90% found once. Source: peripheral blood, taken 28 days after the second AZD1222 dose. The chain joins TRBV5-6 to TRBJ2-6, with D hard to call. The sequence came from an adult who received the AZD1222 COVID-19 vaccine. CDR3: CASSLAGANVLTF. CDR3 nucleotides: TGTGCCAGCAGCTTGGCTGGGGCCAACGTCCTGACTTTC.